What follows is one TCR beta chain and its context. The antigen remains undetermined. One junction end disagrees with the germline gene, perhaps due to a read error. A single record per CDR3 protein comes from TCRdb applying MiXCR to the RT-PCR reads. The sample records about 540,000 distinct CDR3 sequences, roughly a quarter being singletons. These data originate in a study of response to subunit inactivated influenza vaccine. Study outcomes and limitations: Authors suggested each seasonal flu vaccination may recruit only limited numbers of new T cells.

This CDR3 spans 15 amino acids. The germline gives CDR1 MNHNS, CDR2 SASEGT. A further study also used this sample, focusing on T cells expressing NK-cell markers. That source adds: Making the TCR beta cDNA relied on 5'RACE template switching with UMIs. Researchers got TCR beta repertoires out of sorted CD3+CD56+NKG2C+, CD3+CD56+NKG2C- and CD3+CD56-NKG2C+ T cells. HCMV serostatus: seven of eight sequenced donors positive, one negative. In about six donors, dominant CD3+CD56+NKG2C+ clones formed about 1.0-7.0% of CD8+ cells.

The chain couples TRBV6-1 to TRBJ1-4; 7 bases are a match to TRBD1. The source of this sequence is a man aged 50 or older who received an inactivated influenza vaccine. The sample was CD4+ T cells sorted from PBMCs, taken about 13 days after vaccination. CDR3 coding DNA: TGTGCCAGCAGTACCCAGACAGGGAACAATGGAAAACTGTTTTTT. It is translated as CASSTQTGNNGKLFF.